These T cell receptor beta chains were read from a single sample in a study of OX40 agonist ivuxolimab in advanced cancers. TCRdb's table, derived via immunoSEQ multiplex PCR, lists solely in-frame clones and lacks some. The sample has 14,000 or so clones; around nine tenths are singletons. The specimen comprised CD4+ or CD8+ T cells sorted from blood, sampled in a trial of the OX40 agonist ivuxolimab. The receptors originated from an adult with an advanced solid tumor such as melanoma, head and neck, liver or kidney cancer. CDR3s include the opening cysteine and the closing phenylalanine or tryptophan. The D gene is left open where the match is weak. Not all rows give a size; the values are once, few, many and, for expanded clones, a class.

d_call	clone_size	v_call	j_call	cdr3_aa	cdr3_nt
TRBD1	few	TRBV7-9	TRBJ2-7	CASSAPGQRYEQYF	TGTGCCAGCAGCGCACCGGGACAGCGTTACGAGCAGTACTTC
-	-	TRBV7-9	TRBJ2-1	CASSLMGSINEQFF	TGTGCCAGCAGCCTAATGGGCAGCATCAATGAGCAGTTCTTC
-	-	TRBV30	TRBJ1-2	CAWSGLGGDYGYTF	TGTGCCTGGAGTGGACTGGGGGGCGACTATGGCTACACCTTC
TRBD2	-	TRBV5-1	TRBJ2-5	CASGTSGPQETQYF	TGCGCCAGCGGGACTAGCGGTCCTCAAGAGACCCAGTACTTC
TRBD1	-	TRBV29-1	TRBJ1-6	CSVLTGGNSPLHF	TGCAGCGTTTTAACAGGGGGAAATTCACCCCTCCACTTT
TRBD1	-	TRBV28	TRBJ2-6	CASSTPWNRGSAGANVLTF	TGTGCCAGCAGTACCCCATGGAACAGGGGGTCTGCTGGGGCCAACGTCCTGACTTTC
TRBD2	-	TRBV19	TRBJ2-7	CASKKHGTSGYEQYF	TGTGCCAGTAAAAAACACGGGACTAGCGGCTACGAGCAGTACTTC
-	-	TRBV28	TRBJ1-3	CASSLAASGNTIYF	TGTGCCAGCAGTTTAGCGGCGAGCGGAAACACCATATATTTT
-	-	TRBV29-1	TRBJ1-3	CSVEVGSGGNTIYF	TGCAGCGTTGAGGTCGGGTCTGGAGGAAACACCATATATTTT
-	few	TRBV7-9	TRBJ1-2	CASSGTVGYTF	TGTGCCAGCAGCGGGACGGTCGGCTACACCTTC
-	-	TRBV5-6	TRBJ1-1	CASSLAWESEAFF	TGTGCCAGCAGCTTGGCGTGGGAGTCTGAAGCTTTCTTT
-	-	TRBV18	TRBJ1-1	CASSRDMTHYEAFF	TGTGCCAGCTCACGGGACATGACCCATTACGAAGCTTTCTTT
TRBD1	-	TRBV19	TRBJ2-7	CASSKKGITGGSYEQYF	TGTGCCAGTAGCAAAAAAGGAATCACAGGGGGCTCCTACGAGCAGTACTTC
TRBD2	-	TRBV7-6	TRBJ2-7	CASSSPPSGGLSYEQYF	TGTGCCAGCAGCTCTCCACCGAGCGGGGGCCTCTCCTACGAGCAGTACTTC
-	-	TRBV11-2	TRBJ2-5	CASSLNWGQETQYF	TGTGCCAGCAGCTTAAACTGGGGGCAGGAGACCCAGTACTTC
-	-	TRBV27	TRBJ2-3	CASSFGIFGTGWDTQYF	TGTGCCAGCAGTTTTGGGATCTTCGGGACGGGGTGGGATACGCAGTATTTT
TRBD2	-	TRBV4-2	TRBJ2-7	CASSLSGGAYEQYF	TGTGCCAGCAGCCTTAGCGGGGGAGCCTACGAGCAGTACTTC
TRBD1	-	TRBV6-6	TRBJ2-5	CASRGTDLETQYF	TGTGCCAGCAGAGGGACAGACCTAGAGACCCAGTACTTC
TRBD2	-	TRBV7-2	TRBJ2-7	CASSSTSGGYEQYF	TGTGCCAGCAGCTCGACTAGCGGGGGGTACGAGCAGTACTTC
-	few	TRBV2	TRBJ1-6	CASGQSGIFRSPLHF	TGTGCCAGCGGACAGAGTGGCATCTTCAGGTCACCCCTCCACTTT
-	-	TRBV27	TRBJ2-6	CASGTSGANVLTF	TGTGCCAGCGGAACCTCTGGGGCCAACGTCCTGACTTTC
TRBD2	-	TRBV7-9	TRBJ2-3	CASSSKPGGSTDTQYF	TGTGCCAGCAGCTCTAAACCGGGGGGGAGCACAGATACGCAGTATTTT
TRBD1	-	TRBV10-1	TRBJ1-1	CASSRTGPGSEAFF	TGCGCCAGCAGTCGGACAGGGCCTGGATCTGAAGCTTTCTTT
-	-	TRBV5-1	TRBJ2-3	CASSSTDGTDTQYF	TGCGCCAGCAGCTCGACGGACGGCACAGATACGCAGTATTTT
-	-	TRBV2	TRBJ2-3	CASRLMGGASTDTQYF	TGTGCCAGCCGATTAATGGGCGGGGCGAGCACAGATACGCAGTATTTT
TRBD2	-	TRBV6-1	TRBJ2-5	CASSEGKSGGVQETQYF	TGTGCCAGCAGTGAAGGGAAGAGCGGGGGGGTTCAAGAGACCCAGTACTTC
TRBD2	once	TRBV2	TRBJ2-5	CASSGGGNQETQYF	TGTGCCAGCAGTGGGGGGGGGAACCAAGAGACCCAGTACTTC
TRBD1	-	TRBV6-5	TRBJ2-5	CASSLGTGGAETQYF	TGTGCCAGCAGTCTCGGGACAGGGGGCGCGGAGACCCAGTACTTC
-	-	TRBV7-9	TRBJ1-2	CASSLALGEGYTF	TGTGCCAGCAGCTTAGCGCTGGGGGAAGGCTACACCTTC
TRBD2	-	TRBV28	TRBJ2-7	CASSSPSGGLSYEQYF	TGTGCCAGCAGTTCCCCTAGCGGGGGCCTCTCCTACGAGCAGTACTTC
TRBD2	-	TRBV2	TRBJ2-3	CASSLAGLKRDTQYF	TGTGCCAGCAGTTTAGCGGGGCTAAAACGGGATACGCAGTATTTT
TRBD2	-	TRBV18	TRBJ2-1	CASSTLAGGTSSYNEQFF	TGTGCCAGCTCAACTTTAGCGGGGGGAACAAGCTCCTACAATGAGCAGTTCTTC
TRBD2	-	TRBV10-3	TRBJ2-5	CAISEPRGVSETQYF	TGTGCCATCAGTGAACCGCGGGGGGTCTCGGAGACCCAGTACTTC
TRBD1	once	TRBV15	TRBJ1-5	CATTWTGGAQPQHF	TGTGCCACCACGTGGACAGGGGGCGCGCAGCCCCAGCATTTT
-	few	TRBV10-2	TRBJ1-1	CASSESVSTAFF	TGCGCCAGCAGTGAGTCAGTAAGCACGGCTTTCTTT
TRBD2	-	TRBV6-1	TRBJ2-7	CASSENLAGASVKGQYF	TGTGCCAGCAGTGAGAATCTAGCGGGGGCAAGCGTAAAGGGGCAGTACTTC
-	-	TRBV23-1	TRBJ2-7	CASSQPGPLRTVYEQYF	TGCGCCAGCAGTCAACCAGGACCTCTACGGACTGTGTACGAGCAGTACTTC
-	few	TRBV4-2	TRBJ1-2	CASSQEQGLNWGGYTF	TGTGCCAGCAGCCAAGAACAGGGACTGAATTGGGGTGGCTACACCTTC
TRBD1	-	TRBV4-1	TRBJ1-2	CASSQDVDRGGYGYTF	TGCGCCAGCAGCCAAGACGTGGACAGGGGGGGTTATGGCTACACCTTC
-	-	TRBV19	TRBJ2-5	CASSLNQETQYF	TGTGCCAGTAGTCTGAACCAAGAGACCCAGTACTTC
TRBD1	-	TRBV5-4	TRBJ2-5	CASSYALDRAQETQYF	TGTGCCAGCAGCTACGCCTTGGACAGGGCGCAAGAGACCCAGTACTTC